One sample yielded the 2 T cell receptor beta chains listed below, sequenced in a study of Ad26.COV2.S vaccination and SARS-CoV-2 variants. The data were produced by immunoSEQ multiplex PCR, yet TCRdb's version contains in-frame clones alone and is incomplete. The sample consists of hundreds of thousands of clones, approximately 90% of them appearing once. Treatment of the sample: 15 to 20 received Ad26.COV2.S at low or high dose, single or two shots; several received placebo; per-sample allocation not given. Specimen acquisition occurred on day 63 following the initial vaccine or placebo injection. This specimen was peripheral blood, taken in a trial of Ad26.COV2.S vaccine versus placebo. The receptors originated from a person aged 18 to 59 who received the Ad26.COV2.S COVID-19 vaccine or a placebo.

This clone was seen a handful of times. This rearrangement joins TRBV30 to TRBJ2-1, with TRBD2 identical over 12 bases. The germline V gene has CDR1 GTSNPN and CDR2 SVGIG (reference sequence). Trimming cost V 5 bases and J 10 bases; bases outside gene matches: 6. This CDR3 region has 13 residues. The CDR3 nucleotides read TGTGCCTGGGACCCTAGCGGGAGGGGGGAGCAGTTCTTC. Its protein product is CAWDPSGRGEQFF.

V gene TRBV6-2 or TRBV6-3 combines with J gene TRBJ1-4; D unclear. V was pared by 6 bases and J by 6 bases, with 11 bases between. Germline V gene sequence: CDR1 MNHEY, CDR2 SVGEGT. The CDR3 contains 13 residues. The DNA for the CDR3 is TGTGCCAGCAGGCCTTCCGGGGATGAAAAACTGTTTTTT. Encoded protein: CASRPSGDEKLFF.